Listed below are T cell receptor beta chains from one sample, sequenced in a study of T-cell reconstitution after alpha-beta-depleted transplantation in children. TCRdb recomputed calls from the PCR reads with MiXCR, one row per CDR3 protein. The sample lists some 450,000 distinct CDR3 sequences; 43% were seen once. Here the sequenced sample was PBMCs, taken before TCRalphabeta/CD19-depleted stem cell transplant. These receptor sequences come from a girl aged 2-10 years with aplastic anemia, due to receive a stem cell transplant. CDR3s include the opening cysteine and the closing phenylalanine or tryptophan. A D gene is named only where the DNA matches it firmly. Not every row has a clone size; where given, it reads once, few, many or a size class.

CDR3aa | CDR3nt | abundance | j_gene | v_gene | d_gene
CASSQDLPSGSSDTQYF | TGTGCCAGCAGCCAAGATCTTCCTAGCGGGAGTTCGGATACGCAGTATTTT | . | TRBJ2-3 | TRBV4-2 | TRBD2
CAWSVKNLNYGYTF | TGTGCCTGGAGTGTGAAGAACCTTAACTATGGCTACACCTTC | . | TRBJ1-2 | TRBV30 | .
CATSRDRTSLADTQYF | TGTGCCACCAGCAGAGATAGGACTAGTCTCGCAGATACGCAGTATTTT | . | TRBJ2-3 | TRBV15 | TRBD2
CAISESGGAEDTQYF | TGTGCCATCAGTGAGTCAGGGGGCGCAGAAGATACGCAGTATTTT | . | TRBJ2-3 | TRBV10-3 | TRBD1
CASSLYAGRKYNEQFF | TGCGCCAGCAGCTTGTACGCCGGGAGGAAGTACAATGAGCAGTTCTTC | . | TRBJ2-1 | TRBV5-1 | TRBD2
CASSAEREGLPDTQYF | TGCGCCAGCAGCGCTGAGCGGGAGGGCCTTCCGGATACGCAGTATTTT | . | TRBJ2-3 | TRBV5-1 | TRBD2
CSGSGQGRNEQYF | TGCAGCGGCTCCGGACAGGGGCGCAACGAGCAGTACTTC | . | TRBJ2-7 | TRBV29-1 | TRBD1
CASSYLLGGYNEQFF | TGTGCCAGCAGTTATCTCCTAGGGGGGTACAATGAGCAGTTCTTC | many | TRBJ2-1 | TRBV6-5 | .
CSARWDRGPTEAFF | TGCAGTGCTAGATGGGACAGGGGGCCCACTGAAGCTTTCTTT | . | TRBJ1-1 | TRBV20-1 | TRBD1
CSAPRRTGNNQPQHF | TGCAGTGCCCCCCGGAGGACAGGGAACAATCAGCCCCAGCATTTT | . | TRBJ1-5 | TRBV20-1 | TRBD1
CASCDSRARLEAFF | TGTGCCAGCTGCGATTCCAGGGCCCGGCTTGAAGCTTTCTTT | many | TRBJ1-1 | TRBV7-9 | .
CASRGLVRNEQFF | TGCGCCAGCAGGGGATTAGTCCGGAATGAGCAGTTCTTC | . | TRBJ2-1 | TRBV5-1 | .
CASSPRRGSTETQYF | TGCGCCAGCAGCCCCCGAAGGGGATCCACGGAGACCCAGTACTTC | once | TRBJ2-5 | TRBV5-1 | .
CASSSSDSRHTDTQYF | TGTGCCAGCAGCTCGTCGGACTCGAGGCACACAGATACGCAGTATTTT | . | TRBJ2-3 | TRBV7-9 | .
CASTSSGRAREQFF | TGTGCCAGCACCTCTAGCGGGAGGGCAAGGGAGCAGTTCTTC | . | TRBJ2-1 | TRBV28 | TRBD2
CASSIGDLADTQYF | TGTGCCAGTAGTATAGGGGACTTGGCAGATACGCAGTATTTT | . | TRBJ2-3 | TRBV19 | .
CASSLIGSPGNTIYF | TGCGCCAGCAGCCTAATCGGGAGTCCTGGAAACACCATATATTTT | few | TRBJ1-3 | TRBV4-1 | .
CASSQVSSGGSYEQYF | TGCGCCAGCAGCCAAGTGTCTAGCGGGGGCTCCTACGAGCAGTACTTC | . | TRBJ2-7 | TRBV4-1 | TRBD2
CASSPPSGDWATDTQYF | TGTGCCAGCTCACCTCCGAGCGGGGATTGGGCCACAGATACGCAGTATTTT | many | TRBJ2-3 | TRBV18 | TRBD2
CASSSSAGFNSPLHF | TGTGCCAGCAGCAGCTCGGCAGGGTTTAATTCACCCCTCCACTTT | . | TRBJ1-6 | TRBV28 | .
CASGSWDF | TGTGCCAGCGGGAGTTGGGACTTC | . | TRBJ2-5 | TRBV7-8 | .
CASSYNGRQFF | TGTGCCAGCAGCTATAATGGTCGGCAGTTCTTC | . | TRBJ2-1 | TRBV6-1 | .
CSADGTSGRSAEQFF | TGCAGTGCAGATGGGACTAGCGGGAGGTCAGCTGAGCAGTTCTTC | many | TRBJ2-1 | TRBV20-1 | TRBD2
CATSSAPGLAVTGELFF | TGTGCCACCAGCAGCGCCCCGGGACTAGCGGTCACCGGGGAGCTGTTTTTT | . | TRBJ2-2 | TRBV15 | TRBD2
CASSFTGGTADTQYF | TGTGCCAGCAGTTTTACGGGAGGGACGGCAGATACGCAGTATTTT | . | TRBJ2-3 | TRBV28 | TRBD2
CASSLELGGRGYGYTF | TGTGCCAGCAGTTTGGAGTTGGGGGGCCGCGGCTATGGCTACACCTTC | . | TRBJ1-2 | TRBV12-3/TRBV12-4 | .
CASRPTKLAHFYGYTF | TGTGCCAGCAGACCGACAAAATTGGCCCATTTCTATGGCTACACCTTC | few | TRBJ1-2 | TRBV12-3/TRBV12-4 | .
CASSSAGAGELFF | TGTGCCAGCAGCTCCGCGGGCGCCGGGGAGCTGTTTTTT | . | TRBJ2-2 | TRBV7-2 | .
CSVGGVNEQYF | TGCAGCGTGGGGGGAGTGAACGAGCAGTACTTC | many | TRBJ2-7 | TRBV29-1 | .
CASSFVANEQFF | TGTGCCAGCAGTTTTGTGGCCAATGAGCAGTTCTTC | . | TRBJ2-1 | TRBV27 | .
CASSRWGGRPSGANVLTF | TGTGCCAGCAGTCGGTGGGGCGGAAGGCCCTCTGGGGCCAACGTCCTGACTTTC | . | TRBJ2-6 | TRBV6-1 | .
CSAPSGRVGANVLTF | TGCAGTGCCCCAAGCGGGAGGGTTGGGGCCAACGTCCTGACTTTC | . | TRBJ2-6 | TRBV20-1 | TRBD2
CASSTAGTFYEQYF | TGTGCCAGCAGTACAGCGGGAACCTTCTACGAGCAGTACTTC | many | TRBJ2-7 | TRBV6-1 | TRBD2
CSAGQGPHQPQHF | TGCAGTGCCGGACAGGGGCCGCATCAGCCCCAGCATTTT | . | TRBJ1-5 | TRBV20-1 | TRBD1
CASRPDSRYEQYF | TGCGCCAGCAGACCGGACAGTCGCTACGAGCAGTACTTC | many | TRBJ2-7 | TRBV5-1 | .
CSAGETSDYNEQFF | TGCAGTGCTGGGGAGACTAGTGACTACAATGAGCAGTTCTTC | . | TRBJ2-1 | TRBV20-1 | .
CSASDRGRMNTEAFF | TGCAGTGCTTCCGACAGGGGTCGAATGAACACTGAAGCTTTCTTT | few | TRBJ1-1 | TRBV20-1 | TRBD1
CAISLNPRVETQYF | TGTGCCATCAGCTTAAATCCCCGGGTTGAGACCCAGTACTTC | . | TRBJ2-5 | TRBV11-2 | .
CASSSRDRGDTGELFF | TGTGCCAGCAGCAGCCGGGACAGGGGCGACACCGGGGAGCTGTTTTTT | few | TRBJ2-2 | TRBV28 | TRBD1
CAWSSNTGELFF | TGTGCCTGGAGTAGCAACACCGGGGAGCTGTTTTTT | . | TRBJ2-2 | TRBV30 | .
CSAPTRYEQYF | TGCAGTGCCCCTACTAGATACGAGCAGTACTTC | few | TRBJ2-7 | TRBV20-1 | .
CASSTRDRVNTEAFF | TGTGCCAGCAGTACCCGGGACAGAGTGAACACTGAAGCTTTCTTT | . | TRBJ1-1 | TRBV27 | TRBD1
CASSLDVINEQFF | TGTGCCAGCAGCTTAGACGTGATCAATGAGCAGTTCTTC | . | TRBJ2-1 | TRBV7-2 | .
CASSLQSGDRVQFF | TGTGCCAGCAGCTTACAGAGCGGGGATAGGGTGCAGTTCTTC | . | TRBJ2-1 | TRBV7-2 | TRBD2
CASSRGTGYQPQHF | TGTGCCAGCAGCCGCGGGACAGGGTATCAGCCCCAGCATTTT | . | TRBJ1-5 | TRBV16 | TRBD1
CASSLFSGSGQETQYF | TGCGCCAGCAGCTTGTTTTCAGGATCGGGACAAGAGACCCAGTACTTC | . | TRBJ2-5 | TRBV5-1 | .
CASSPPGSNVGGLGANVLTF | TGTGCCAGCAGCCCCCCGGGGAGCAATGTTGGGGGGCTTGGGGCCAACGTCCTGACTTTC | few | TRBJ2-6 | TRBV11-1 | .
CASNASPDTGELFF | TGCGCCAGCAACGCCAGCCCCGACACCGGGGAGCTGTTTTTT | . | TRBJ2-2 | TRBV5-1 | .
CASQDETGATEAFF | TGTGCCAGCCAAGATGAGACAGGGGCGACTGAAGCTTTCTTT | few | TRBJ1-1 | TRBV7-9 | TRBD1